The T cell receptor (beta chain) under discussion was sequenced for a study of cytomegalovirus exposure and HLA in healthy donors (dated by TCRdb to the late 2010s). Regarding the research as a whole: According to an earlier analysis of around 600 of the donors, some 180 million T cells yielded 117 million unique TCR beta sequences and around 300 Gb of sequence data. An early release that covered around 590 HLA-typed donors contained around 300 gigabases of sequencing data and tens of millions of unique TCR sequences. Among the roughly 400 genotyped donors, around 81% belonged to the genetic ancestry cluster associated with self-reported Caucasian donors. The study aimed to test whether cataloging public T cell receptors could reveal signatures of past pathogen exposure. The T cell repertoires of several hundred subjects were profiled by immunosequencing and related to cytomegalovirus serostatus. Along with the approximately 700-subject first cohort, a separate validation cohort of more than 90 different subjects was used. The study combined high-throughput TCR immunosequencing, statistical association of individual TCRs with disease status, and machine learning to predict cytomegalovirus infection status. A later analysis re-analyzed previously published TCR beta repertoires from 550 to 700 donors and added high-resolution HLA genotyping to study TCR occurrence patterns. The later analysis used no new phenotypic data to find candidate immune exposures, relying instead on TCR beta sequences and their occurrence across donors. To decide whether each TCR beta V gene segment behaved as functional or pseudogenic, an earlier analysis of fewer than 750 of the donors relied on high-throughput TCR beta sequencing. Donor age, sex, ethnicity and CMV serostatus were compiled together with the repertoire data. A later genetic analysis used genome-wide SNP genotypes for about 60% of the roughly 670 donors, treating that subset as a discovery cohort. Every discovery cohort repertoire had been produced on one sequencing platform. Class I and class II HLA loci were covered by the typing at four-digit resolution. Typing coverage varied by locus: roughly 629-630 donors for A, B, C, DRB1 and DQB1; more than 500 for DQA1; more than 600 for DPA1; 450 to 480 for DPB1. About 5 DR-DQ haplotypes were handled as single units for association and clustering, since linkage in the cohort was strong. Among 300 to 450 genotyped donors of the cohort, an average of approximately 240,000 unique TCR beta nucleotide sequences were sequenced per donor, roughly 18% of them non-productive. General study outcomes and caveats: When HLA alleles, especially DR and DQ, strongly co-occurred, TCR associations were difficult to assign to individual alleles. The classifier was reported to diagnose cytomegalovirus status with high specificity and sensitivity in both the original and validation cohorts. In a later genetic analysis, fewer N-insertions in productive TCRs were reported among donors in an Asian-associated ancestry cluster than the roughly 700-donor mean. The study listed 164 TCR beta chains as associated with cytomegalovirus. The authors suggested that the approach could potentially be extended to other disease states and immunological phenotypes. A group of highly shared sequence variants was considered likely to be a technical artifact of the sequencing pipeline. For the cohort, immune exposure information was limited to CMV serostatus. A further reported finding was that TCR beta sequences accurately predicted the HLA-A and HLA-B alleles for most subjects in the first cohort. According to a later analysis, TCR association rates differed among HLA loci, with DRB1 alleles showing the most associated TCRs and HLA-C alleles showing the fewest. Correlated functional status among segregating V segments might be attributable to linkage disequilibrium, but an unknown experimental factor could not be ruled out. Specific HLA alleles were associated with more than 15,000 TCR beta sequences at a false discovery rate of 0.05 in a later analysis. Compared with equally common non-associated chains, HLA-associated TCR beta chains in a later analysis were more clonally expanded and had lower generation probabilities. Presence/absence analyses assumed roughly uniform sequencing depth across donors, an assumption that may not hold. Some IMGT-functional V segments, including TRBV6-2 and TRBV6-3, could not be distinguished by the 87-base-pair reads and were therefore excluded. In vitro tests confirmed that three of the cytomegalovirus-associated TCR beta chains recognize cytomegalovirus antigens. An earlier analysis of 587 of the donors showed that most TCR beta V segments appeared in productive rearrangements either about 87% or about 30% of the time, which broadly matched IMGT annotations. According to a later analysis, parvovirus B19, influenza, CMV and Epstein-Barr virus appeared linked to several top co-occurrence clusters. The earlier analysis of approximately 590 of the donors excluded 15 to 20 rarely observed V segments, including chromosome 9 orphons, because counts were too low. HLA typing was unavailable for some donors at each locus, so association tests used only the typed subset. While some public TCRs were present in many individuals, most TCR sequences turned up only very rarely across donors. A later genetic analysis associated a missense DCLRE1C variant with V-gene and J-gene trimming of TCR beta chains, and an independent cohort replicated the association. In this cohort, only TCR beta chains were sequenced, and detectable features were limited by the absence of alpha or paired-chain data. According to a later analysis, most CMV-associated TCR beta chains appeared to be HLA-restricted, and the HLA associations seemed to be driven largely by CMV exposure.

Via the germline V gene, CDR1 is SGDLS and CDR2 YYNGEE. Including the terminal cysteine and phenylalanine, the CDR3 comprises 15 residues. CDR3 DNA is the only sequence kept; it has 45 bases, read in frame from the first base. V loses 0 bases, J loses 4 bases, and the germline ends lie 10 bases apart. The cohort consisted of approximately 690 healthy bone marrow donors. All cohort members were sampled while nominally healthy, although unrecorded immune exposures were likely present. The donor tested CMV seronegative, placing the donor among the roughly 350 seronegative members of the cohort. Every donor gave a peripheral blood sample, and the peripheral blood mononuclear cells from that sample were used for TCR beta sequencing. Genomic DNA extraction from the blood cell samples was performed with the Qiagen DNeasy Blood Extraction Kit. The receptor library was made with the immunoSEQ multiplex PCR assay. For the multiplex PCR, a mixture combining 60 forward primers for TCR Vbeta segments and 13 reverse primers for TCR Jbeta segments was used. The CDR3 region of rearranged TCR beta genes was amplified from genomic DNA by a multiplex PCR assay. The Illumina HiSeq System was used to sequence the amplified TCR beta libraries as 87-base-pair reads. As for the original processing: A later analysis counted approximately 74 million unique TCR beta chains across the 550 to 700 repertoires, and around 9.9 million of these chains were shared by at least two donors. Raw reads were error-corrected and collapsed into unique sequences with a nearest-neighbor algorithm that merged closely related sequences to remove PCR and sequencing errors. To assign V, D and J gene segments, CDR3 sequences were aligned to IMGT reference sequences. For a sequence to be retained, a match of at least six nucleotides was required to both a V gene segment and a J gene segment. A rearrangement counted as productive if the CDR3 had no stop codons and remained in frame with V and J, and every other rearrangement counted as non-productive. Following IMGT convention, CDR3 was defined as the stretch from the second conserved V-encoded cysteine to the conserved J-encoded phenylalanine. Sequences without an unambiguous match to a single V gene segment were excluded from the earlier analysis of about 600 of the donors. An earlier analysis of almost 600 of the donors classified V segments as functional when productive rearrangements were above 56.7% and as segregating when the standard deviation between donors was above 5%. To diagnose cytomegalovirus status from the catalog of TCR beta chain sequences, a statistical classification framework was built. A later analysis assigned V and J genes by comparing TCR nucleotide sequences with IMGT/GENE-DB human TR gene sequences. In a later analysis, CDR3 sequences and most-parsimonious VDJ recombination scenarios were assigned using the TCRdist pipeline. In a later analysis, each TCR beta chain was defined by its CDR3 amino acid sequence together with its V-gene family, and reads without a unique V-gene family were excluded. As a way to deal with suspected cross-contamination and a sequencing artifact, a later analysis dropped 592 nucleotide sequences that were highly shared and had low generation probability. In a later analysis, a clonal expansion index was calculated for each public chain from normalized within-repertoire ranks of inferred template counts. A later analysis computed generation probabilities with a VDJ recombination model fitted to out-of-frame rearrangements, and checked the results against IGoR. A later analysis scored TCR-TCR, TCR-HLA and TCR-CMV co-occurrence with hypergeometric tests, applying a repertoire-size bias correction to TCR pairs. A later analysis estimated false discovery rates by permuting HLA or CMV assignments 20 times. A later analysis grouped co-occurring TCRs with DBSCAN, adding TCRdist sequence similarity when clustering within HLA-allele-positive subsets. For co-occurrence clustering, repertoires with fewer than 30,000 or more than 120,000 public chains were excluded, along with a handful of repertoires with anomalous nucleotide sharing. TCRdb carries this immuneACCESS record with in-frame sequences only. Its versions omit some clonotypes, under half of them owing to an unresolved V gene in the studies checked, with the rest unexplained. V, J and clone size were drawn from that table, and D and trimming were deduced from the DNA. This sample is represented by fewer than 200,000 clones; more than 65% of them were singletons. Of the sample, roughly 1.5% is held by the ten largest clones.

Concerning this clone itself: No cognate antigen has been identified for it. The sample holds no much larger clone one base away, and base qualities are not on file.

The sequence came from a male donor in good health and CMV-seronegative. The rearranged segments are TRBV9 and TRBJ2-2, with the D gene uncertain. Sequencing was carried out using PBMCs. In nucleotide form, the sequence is TGTGCCAGCAGCGTAGAGAGTAGCCGCACCGGGGAGCTGTTTTTT. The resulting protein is CASSVESSRTGELFF.